The rows below give T cell receptor beta chains drawn from one sample of a study of control samples from healthy donors and cancer patients. Sequencing used immunoSEQ multiplex PCR; TCRdb keeps in-frame clones, though not all of them. The sample lists more than 30,000 clones, roughly 95% occurring once. Material for sequencing was blood. The receptors stem from a man aged 60 to 75 in good health. The CDR3 runs from the conserved cysteine through the conserved F or W. Each record gives: V gene, D gene, J gene, clone size, CDR3 protein, CDR3 DNA. The D gene is left open where the match is weak. Clone size is not always given. Where it is, it says once, few, many or a class for expanded clones.

v_gene: TRBV7-9; d_gene: TRBD1; j_gene: TRBJ1-2; abundance: .; CDR3aa: CASSLDEGTGFSGYTF; CDR3nt: TGTGCCAGCAGCTTAGACGAAGGGACAGGGTTTAGTGGCTACACCTTC
v_gene: TRBV15; d_gene: .; j_gene: TRBJ1-6; abundance: .; CDR3aa: CATSTPGGTIYSPLHF; CDR3nt: TGTGCCACCAGCACACCCGGGGGGACAATCTATTCACCCCTCCACTTT
v_gene: TRBV20-1; d_gene: .; j_gene: TRBJ2-7; abundance: .; CDR3aa: CSASGQLLSYEQYF; CDR3nt: TGCAGTGCTAGTGGCCAGCTCCTCTCCTACGAGCAGTACTTC
v_gene: TRBV7-9; d_gene: .; j_gene: TRBJ1-6; abundance: once; CDR3aa: CASSGDTRYNSPLHF; CDR3nt: TGTGCCAGCAGCGGGGACACAAGATATAATTCACCCCTCCACTTT
v_gene: TRBV6-5; d_gene: TRBD2; j_gene: TRBJ2-7; abundance: .; CDR3aa: CASSYSSGGAYEQYF; CDR3nt: TGTGCCAGCAGTTACTCTAGCGGGGGGGCCTACGAGCAGTACTTC
v_gene: TRBV7-6; d_gene: TRBD2; j_gene: TRBJ2-5; abundance: .; CDR3aa: CASSLPPTSGGGETQYF; CDR3nt: TGTGCCAGCAGCTTGCCGCCGACTAGCGGGGGAGGTGAGACCCAGTACTTC
v_gene: TRBV2; d_gene: TRBD1; j_gene: TRBJ2-4; abundance: .; CDR3aa: CASRGPDRGNIQYF; CDR3nt: TGTGCCAGCAGGGGCCCGGACAGGGGGAACATTCAGTACTTC
v_gene: TRBV20-1; d_gene: .; j_gene: TRBJ2-1; abundance: .; CDR3aa: CSPLQAREQFF; CDR3nt: TGCAGTCCCCTCCAGGCACGGGAGCAGTTCTTC
v_gene: TRBV12-3/TRBV12-4; d_gene: TRBD1; j_gene: TRBJ1-2; abundance: .; CDR3aa: CASSLEGAYGYTF; CDR3nt: TGTGCCAGCAGTTTAGAGGGGGCCTATGGCTACACCTTC
v_gene: TRBV15; d_gene: .; j_gene: TRBJ1-5; abundance: .; CDR3aa: CATSRLAGTNQPQHF; CDR3nt: TGTGCCACCAGCAGGCTGGCAGGGACCAATCAGCCCCAGCATTTT
v_gene: TRBV5-1; d_gene: .; j_gene: TRBJ1-1; abundance: .; CDR3aa: CASSPYPDRMNTEAFF; CDR3nt: TGCGCCAGCAGCCCTTATCCCGACAGGATGAACACTGAAGCTTTCTTT
v_gene: TRBV7-9; d_gene: .; j_gene: TRBJ2-7; abundance: once; CDR3aa: CASSGPGTADYEQYF; CDR3nt: TGTGCCAGCAGCGGACCTGGGACGGCAGACTACGAGCAGTACTTC
v_gene: TRBV19; d_gene: TRBD2; j_gene: TRBJ2-2; abundance: few; CDR3aa: CASSIRGGVGELFF; CDR3nt: TGTGCCAGTAGTATACGGGGGGGCGTCGGGGAGCTGTTTTTT
v_gene: TRBV6-1; d_gene: .; j_gene: TRBJ1-2; abundance: .; CDR3aa: CASSDRPYGYTF; CDR3nt: TGTGCCAGCAGTGACAGGCCCTATGGCTACACCTTC
v_gene: TRBV10-2; d_gene: .; j_gene: TRBJ1-1; abundance: .; CDR3aa: CASRGGVSAFF; CDR3nt: TGCGCCAGCAGGGGGGGGGTTTCGGCTTTCTTT
v_gene: TRBV7-7; d_gene: TRBD1; j_gene: TRBJ1-5; abundance: .; CDR3aa: CASTDRVRGQQPQHF; CDR3nt: TGTGCCAGCACCGACAGGGTGAGAGGGCAACAGCCCCAGCATTTT
v_gene: TRBV7-3; d_gene: TRBD1; j_gene: TRBJ1-1; abundance: .; CDR3aa: CASSLQGAGSTEAFF; CDR3nt: TGTGCCAGCAGCTTACAGGGGGCGGGTAGCACTGAAGCTTTCTTT
v_gene: TRBV7-8; d_gene: .; j_gene: TRBJ2-1; abundance: .; CDR3aa: CASSEGRSKTYNEQFF; CDR3nt: TGTGCCAGCAGCGAGGGGCGGAGCAAAACCTACAATGAGCAGTTCTTC